The clone carrying this TCR beta chain qualifies as medium-sized. No antigen is known for it. The time point here: week 47, end of study. Vaccinated patients received 300 ug of mutant IDH1 20-mer peptide per dose, with topical imiquimod. Some clones are missing from TCRdb's copy, which holds only in-frame ones; the method was immunoSEQ multiplex PCR. The data hold 30,000 to 40,000 clones, with around nine tenths observed a single time. The CDR3 runs to 15 residues. Trimming left V 1 base short and J 3 bases short, with 10 bases between. Germline loops: CDR1 SGHVS, CDR2 FQNEAQ. The data are from a study of a mutant IDH1 vaccine in newly diagnosed glioma. The overall study: Vaccination started 4-6 weeks after radiotherapy alone, or with temozolomide cycles. Visits designated V12 and V13 were conducted at weeks 35 and 47, respectively.

This chain joins TRBV7-8 and TRBJ2-1; D remains ambiguous. The sequence was obtained from a woman in her 40s with glioma. The input for sequencing was PBMCs, taken from a glioma patient whose treatment included an IDH1 peptide vaccine. The CDR3 sequence: CASSLDPVLYNEQFF. The CDR3, as DNA: TGTGCCAGCAGCTTAGATCCAGTACTCTACAATGAGCAGTTCTTC.